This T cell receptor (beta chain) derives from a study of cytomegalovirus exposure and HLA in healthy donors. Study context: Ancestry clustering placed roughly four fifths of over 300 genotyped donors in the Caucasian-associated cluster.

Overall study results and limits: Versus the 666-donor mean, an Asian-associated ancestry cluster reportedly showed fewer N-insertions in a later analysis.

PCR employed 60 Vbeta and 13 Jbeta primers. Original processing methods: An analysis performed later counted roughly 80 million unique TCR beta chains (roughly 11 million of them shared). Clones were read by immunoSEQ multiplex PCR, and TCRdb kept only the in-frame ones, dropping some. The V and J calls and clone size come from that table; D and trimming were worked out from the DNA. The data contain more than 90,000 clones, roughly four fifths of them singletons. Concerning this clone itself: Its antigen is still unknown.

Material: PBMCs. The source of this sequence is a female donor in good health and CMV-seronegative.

The CDR3 DNA follows: TGTGCCAGTAGCGACCCGGGAGTTAAAAACATTCAGTACTTC. Translation gives CASSDPGVKNIQYF. The rearrangement links TRBV19 to TRBJ2-4; possibly TRBD2 for D (6 bases). CDR3 length: 14 residues. The V and J ends lost 6 bases and 4 bases respectively, with 13 bases between them. Germline V gene lookup returns CDR1 LNHDA and CDR2 SQIVND (reference sequence).